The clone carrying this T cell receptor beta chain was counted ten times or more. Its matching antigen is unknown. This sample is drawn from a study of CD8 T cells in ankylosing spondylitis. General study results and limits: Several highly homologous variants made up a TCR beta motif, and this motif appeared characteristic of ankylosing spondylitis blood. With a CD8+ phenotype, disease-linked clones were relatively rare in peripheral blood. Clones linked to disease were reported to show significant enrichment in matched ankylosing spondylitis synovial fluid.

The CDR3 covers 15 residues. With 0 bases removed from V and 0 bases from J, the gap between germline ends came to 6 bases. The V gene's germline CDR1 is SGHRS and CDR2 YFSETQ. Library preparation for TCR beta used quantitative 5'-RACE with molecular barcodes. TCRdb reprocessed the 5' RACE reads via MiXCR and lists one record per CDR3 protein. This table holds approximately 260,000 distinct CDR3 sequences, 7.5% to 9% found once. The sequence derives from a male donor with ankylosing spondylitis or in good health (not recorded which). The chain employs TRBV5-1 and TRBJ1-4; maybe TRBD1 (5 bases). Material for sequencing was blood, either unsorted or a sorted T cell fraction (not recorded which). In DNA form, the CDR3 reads TGCGCCAGCAGCTTGGGGACAACAACTAATGAAAAACTGTTTTTT. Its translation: CASSLGTTTNEKLFF.